This TCR beta chain was sequenced during a study of blood T cell repertoires in COVID-19. The repertoire was sequenced with immunoSEQ multiplex PCR; TCRdb's copy has only in-frame clones and lacks some. This table has about 160,000 clones, roughly 80% appearing once. This CDR3 region has 13 residues. The germline V gene has CDR1 LNHDA and CDR2 SQIVND (reference sequence). V lost 5 bases and J lost 4; bases outside the gene matches: 5. This receptor was identified in a woman in her thirties or forties with COVID-19, enrolled during active disease. This rearrangement joins TRBV19 to TRBJ2-7, with TRBD2 matching 7 bases. Material: peripheral blood. CDR3 in amino acids: CASSDAGAYEQYF. CDR3 coding DNA: TGTGCCAGTAGTGACGCGGGAGCGTACGAGCAGTACTTC.